This record concerns one T cell receptor (beta chain) sequence. What this receptor recognizes is not known. No much larger clone is present one base from it, and per-base qualities are unavailable. The data are from a study of blood T cell repertoires in COVID-19 (dated by TCRdb to 2018 to 2020). For the study in its entirety: Samples covering the acute and convalescent phases of COVID-19 were provided by collaborators in the United States, Italy and Spain. The material from the prospective study consisted of cDNA or gDNA derived from T cells, B-cell-depleted T cells, or PBMCs. Nearly every sample came with metadata listing a de-identified subject ID, COVID-19 status, age in years and sex. The dataset comprised deeply sampled blood TCRbeta repertoires from subjects exposed to, actively infected with, or recovered from COVID-19. The samples were drawn from the first 160 participants of the ongoing ImmuneRACE study and from over 950 subjects provided by 6 global collaborators. Where available, HLA class I and class II types were obtained from metadata supplied by the sample provider rather than from assay-based typing. A freely available public database, intended as a resource for researchers studying the immune response to SARS-CoV-2, is where the repertoires were released. Overall results and qualifications from the work: The quantity of clinical and demographic metadata differed by source and by participant and was supplied without curation.

Participants in the prospective study were aged about 18 to 95 years, lived in approximately 26 United States geographic areas, and enrolled through a virtual design. Cohort assignment in the prospective study relied on participant-reported clinical history from a screening survey and a study questionnaire. Recovered participants in ImmuneRACE Cohort 3 were defined by two consecutive negative NP/OP PCR tests, clearance by a healthcare professional, or resolution of symptoms. In the prospective study, whole blood, serum and a nasopharyngeal or oropharyngeal swab were collected from each participant by mobile phlebotomists. Over a 2-month period, participants in the prospective study had the option of providing additional blood draws and questionnaires. Before DNA extraction, prospective study blood samples were shipped either frozen or at room temperature. TCRbeta CDR3 regions were amplified from genomic DNA using the immunoSEQ Assay, a bias-controlled multiplex PCR. The paper's data handling went like this. The number of nucleated cells in each sample was estimated from the amplification of reference gene primers within the assay. To quantify the absolute abundance of each unique TCRbeta CDR3 rearrangement, sequence reads were collapsed and filtered. For each sample, productive Simpson clonality was calculated as the square root of Simpson's diversity index over productive rearrangements. Imported from immuneACCESS, the table was reduced by TCRdb to in-frame sequences with V and J called. These copies leave out some clones; in studies compared against another copy, an unresolved V gene accounts for under half, and the cause of the remainder is not known. V and J calls and clone size are given by that table; D and trimming were obtained from the DNA. In this sample the table shows about 300,000 clones, 80% to 90% of which occur a single time. Together, the top ten hold about 4.6% of the sample.

Counted from cysteine to phenylalanine, this CDR3 has 13 amino acids. The read is trimmed to its CDR3 DNA, 39 bases read in frame from base 1. Trimmed from V: 5 bases; trimmed from J: 8 bases; junction bases lacking a gene match: 5. According to the germline V gene, CDR1 reads MDHEN and CDR2 reads SYDVKM. The TCR sequence derives from a young man who had recovered from COVID-19. Sequenced: PBMCs or T cells enriched from blood (not recorded which). Recombination connected TRBV28 to TRBJ2-4; 8 nucleotides in the junction match TRBD2. Read as DNA, the sequence is TGTGCCAGCAGTCCAGGGACTAGTGACATTCAGTACTTC. Its product reads: CASSPGTSDIQYF.